The clone carrying this T cell receptor (beta chain) has only a few counts. The antigen remains unidentified. Each CDR3 protein gets one entry after TCRdb re-called the 5' RACE reads with MiXCR. Found here are around 590,000 distinct CDR3 sequences, approximately 13% of them singletons; the top ten hold 15%. The sample comes from a study of T cells after yellow fever vaccination. Regarding the study as a whole: From the bulk population, abundant clonotypes could contaminate and appear within FACS-sorted repertoires. At 95% to 97% for CD4 and 70% to 90% for CD8, most primary-vaccination clones showed up again after the booster.

CDR1 and CDR2 from the germline V gene are LGHNA and YSLEER. CDR3 length equals 15 residues. Trimming pared 4 bases from V and 8 bases from J, leaving 17 bases between. The TCR originated in a man under 40 who received the YFV17D yellow fever vaccine. The sequencing here drew on PBMCs, taken on the day of the yellow fever booster vaccination. The chain uses TRBV4-3 and TRBJ1-4; D might be TRBD1 (5 bases). The CDR3 nucleotides read TGCGCCAGCAGCCCTGAGGGGAGGGCGGACGAAAAACTGTTTTTT. Its protein product is CASSPEGRADEKLFF.